What follows are 25 T cell receptor beta chains derived from one specimen sequenced in a study of blood T cell repertoires in COVID-19. Generated by immunoSEQ multiplex PCR, the TCRdb table keeps only in-frame clones and is missing some. The sample shows about 160,000 clones, about nine tenths of them seen only once. Sequencing was done on a sample of peripheral blood. These receptors came from a woman in her seventies with acute or convalescent COVID-19.

The chain uses TRBV6-6 and TRBJ2-1, with 7 bases aligning to TRBD1. Losses at the gene ends were 4 bases for V and 6 bases for J; bases not matched to a gene: 3. CDR1 and CDR2 (germline): MNHNY, SVGAGI (reference sequence). This CDR3 is 13 amino acids long. The CDR3 is CASSLAGGNEQFF. Written as DNA, the CDR3 is TGTGCCAGCAGTTTGGCAGGGGGCAATGAGCAGTTCTTC.

This clone appeared a few times. The chain uses TRBV19 and TRBJ1-6, with D possibly being TRBD1 (5 bases). V was trimmed by 5 bases and J by 2 bases, leaving 13 bases between them. This CDR3 comprises 16 residues. Germline V CDR1 and CDR2: LNHDA, SQIVND (reference sequence). CDR3 in amino acids: CASSLTGITYNSPLHF. The CDR3 DNA reads as TGTGCCAGTAGTTTAACAGGAATCACCTATAATTCACCCCTCCACTTT.

The rearrangement links TRBV7-2 to TRBJ2-5, with 12 bases that match TRBD2. The CDR3 consists of 14 residues. CDR1 SGHTA and CDR2 FQGNSA come from the germline V gene. V trimming: 8 bases; J trimming: 4 bases; junction bases outside the gene matches: 5. This CDR3 is CASGLAGIVETQYF. For the CDR3, the DNA is TGTGCCAGCGGACTAGCGGGAATCGTAGAGACCCAGTACTTC.

The chain is built from TRBV7-9 and TRBJ2-5; D unclear. The V gene lost 2 bases and the J gene lost 2 bases, with 6 bases spanning the gap. CDR1 SEHNR and CDR2 FQNEAQ come from the germline V gene (reference sequence). The CDR3 loop spans 13 amino acids. Here the CDR3 reads CASSLYPQETQYF. In nucleotides, the CDR3 is TGTGCCAGCAGCTTATATCCGCAAGAGACCCAGTACTTC.

The chain couples TRBV30 to TRBJ2-7; D call uncertain. CDR1 and CDR2 (germline): GTSNPN, SVGIG (reference sequence). V was cut by 1 base and J by 5 bases, with 6 bases left in between. The length of the CDR3 is 11 residues. The CDR3 sequence: CAWSGVNEQYF. The DNA of the CDR3 is TGTGCCTGGAGTGGCGTGAACGAGCAGTACTTC.

The chain carries TRBV18 and TRBJ1-1, with TRBD1 identical over 10 bases. Per the germline V gene, CDR1 is KGHSH and CDR2 is LQKENI. This CDR3 contains 17 residues. The ends lost 0 bases at V and 6 bases at J; junction bases unmatched: 10. The CDR3 sequence: CASSPPGTGASRAEAFF. Here the CDR3 DNA reads TGTGCCAGCTCACCACCCGGGACAGGGGCCTCAAGAGCTGAAGCTTTCTTT.

CDR3 protein: CASGKLSGNQPQHF. The CDR3 DNA is TGTGCCAGCGGTAAATTGTCGGGGAATCAGCCCCAGCATTTT. V is TRBV28 and J is TRBJ1-5, with D uncertain. The ends were cut back, 8 bases at V and 4 bases at J, with 15 bases in the middle. From germline, CDR1 is MDHEN and CDR2 SYDVKM. The CDR3 has 14 amino acids.

The chain couples TRBV5-5 to TRBJ1-6; D gene uncertain. Looked up from germline, CDR1 is SGHKS and CDR2 is YYEKEE (reference sequence). V gave up 1 base and J gave up 3 bases, with 8 bases separating them. This CDR3 is 15 amino acids long. As DNA, the CDR3 is TGTGCCAGCAGCTTGTTGGGCGACTATAATTCACCCCTCCACTTT. Its protein product is CASSLLGDYNSPLHF.

J is TRBJ2-7 and V is TRBV3-1 (or the pseudogene TRBV3-2); D not resolved. V lost 4 bases and J 3 bases, leaving 13 bases between the germline ends. The CDR3 covers 14 residues. Looked up from germline, CDR1 is LGHDT and CDR2 is YNNKEL (reference sequence). CDR3 DNA: TGTGCCAGCAGCCCAACGATATCGGGCTACGAGCAGTACTTC. Its translation: CASSPTISGYEQYF.

This chain connects TRBV6-4 to TRBJ1-2, with 7 nucleotides matching TRBD1. V dropped 2 bases and J dropped 2; count of bases not matched to a gene: 2. This CDR3 comprises 14 residues. From germline, CDR1 is MRHNA and CDR2 SNTAGT. The CDR3 region has the DNA TGTGCCAGCAGTGACCACAGGGGAAACTATGGCTACACCTTC. Amino acid sequence: CASSDHRGNYGYTF.

The table lists this clone with a count of one. The gene calls are TRBV4-3 and TRBJ1-1, with TRBD1 as a possible D gene (5 bases). The CDR3 spans 13 residues. The ends were cut back, 4 bases at V and 4 bases at J, with 10 bases in the middle. The V gene's germline CDR1 is LGHNA and CDR2 YSLEER. The CDR3: CASSPQRGTEAFF. The CDR3 DNA sequence: TGCGCCAGCAGCCCCCAAAGGGGCACTGAAGCTTTCTTT.

The chain is built from TRBV12-3 or TRBV12-4 and TRBJ1-3; D is unresolved. Trimming cost V 1 base and J 8 bases, with 6 bases left between them. This CDR3 region has 12 residues. The CDR3 sequence: CASSLVRDTIYF. As DNA, the CDR3 is TGTGCCAGCAGTTTAGTCCGAGACACCATATATTTT.

CDR3 sequence: CASSLDRAQGGYTF. The CDR3 coding sequence is TGCGCCAGCAGCCTGGACAGGGCCCAGGGTGGCTACACCTTC. The rearrangement joins TRBV5-1 to TRBJ1-2, with 8 bases aligning to TRBD1. The V gene end was trimmed by 4 bases and the J gene end by 7 bases; junction bases not matched to a gene: 9. The CDR3 runs 14 residues. Germline loops: CDR1 SGHRS, CDR2 YFSETQ.

CDR3 bases: TGCGCCAGCAGCCAAGGGCGGACAGGGGGCATCTATGAGCAGTTCTTC. This encodes CASSQGRTGGIYEQFF. The rearrangement joins TRBV4-3 to TRBJ2-1, with 11 bases aligning to TRBD1. The CDR3 loop spans 16 amino acids. V dropped 1 base and J dropped 8; count of bases not matched to a gene: 7. Germline loops: CDR1 LGHNA, CDR2 YSLEER.

V and J are TRBV7-2 and TRBJ1-2; 10 positions match TRBD1. Germline V lookup: CDR1 SGHTA, CDR2 FQGNSA. V trimming: 4 bases; J trimming: 5 bases; junction bases outside the gene matches: 7. The CDR3 totals 15 residues. The CDR3: CASSSRTGGGYGYTF. The CDR3 region has the DNA TGTGCCAGCAGCTCTAGGACAGGGGGAGGGTATGGCTACACCTTC. The full variable domain, with the rest looked up from reference TRBV7-2 and TRBJ1-2, is GAGVSQSPSNKVTEKGKDVELRCDPISGHTALYWYRQSLGQGLEFLIYFQGNSAPDKSGLPSDRFSAERTGGSVSTLTIQRTQQEDSAVYLCASSSRTGGGYGYTFGSGTRLTVV.

This clone is a singleton in its sample. The chain is built from TRBV4-2 and TRBJ1-2; 8 nucleotides line up with TRBD1. The V segment lost 2 bases and the J segment 8 bases; nucleotides outside the gene matches: 10. The germline V gene has CDR1 LGHNA and CDR2 YNFKEQ. There are 15 residues in the CDR3. CDR3 residues: CASSQSPGQVEGYTF. The CDR3 bases are TGTGCCAGCAGCCAATCTCCGGGACAGGTGGAAGGCTACACCTTC.

This chain uses TRBV9 with TRBJ1-1; no clear D. The length of the CDR3 is 13 residues. From germline, CDR1 is SGDLS and CDR2 YYNGEE. Trimming removed 3 bases from V and 0 bases from J, with 6 bases in between. This CDR3 is CASSAQLNTEAFF. As DNA, the CDR3 is TGTGCCAGCAGCGCCCAATTGAACACTGAAGCTTTCTTT.

The chain employs TRBV10-3 and TRBJ2-7; TRBD1 matches 9 bases. The CDR3 spans 15 residues. After removal of 4 bases from V and 4 bases from J, the junction contained 8 bases not matched to a gene. Germline V gene sequence: CDR1 ENHRY, CDR2 SYGVKD. CDR3 DNA sequence: TGTGCCATCAGTGTCGTCACAGGGGGCCGGTACGAGCAGTACTTC. Translation gives CAISVVTGGRYEQYF.

The rearrangement uses TRBV4-2 and TRBJ2-2; 11 nucleotides align to TRBD2. The germline V gene encodes CDR1 LGHNA and CDR2 YNFKEQ. The CDR3 has 17 amino acids. Trimming cost V 4 bases and J 0 bases; bases outside gene matches: 4. The CDR3 reads CASSRGTSGANTGELFF. The CDR3 coding sequence is TGTGCCAGCAGCCGGGGGACTAGCGGTGCGAACACCGGGGAGCTGTTTTTT.

V and J are TRBV5-1 and TRBJ2-1, with D hard to call. V dropped 0 bases and J dropped 3 bases, with 7 bases sitting between them. The CDR3 length is 14 residues. CDR1 and CDR2 from the germline V gene are SGHRS and YFSETQ. CDR3 in amino acids: CASSLDSIYNEQFF. The CDR3 region has the DNA TGCGCCAGCAGCTTGGATTCTATCTACAATGAGCAGTTCTTC. Full variable domain (rest looked up from reference TRBV5-1 and TRBJ2-1): KAGVTQTPRYLIKTRGQQVTLSCSPISGHRSVSWYQQTPGQGLQFLFEYFSETQRNKGNFPGRFSGRQFSNSRSEMNVSTLELGDSALYLCASSLDSIYNEQFFGPGTRLTVL.

The J gene is TRBJ1-5, the V gene TRBV19, with TRBD1 identical over 8 bases. This CDR3 has 17 residues. V gave up 4 bases and J gave up 9 bases; unmatched junction bases: 17. Germline V gene sequence: CDR1 LNHDA, CDR2 SQIVND (reference sequence). CDR3 nucleotide sequence: TGTGCCAGTAGTACGCCGAGGACAGGGCCCCGGGACGGGCCCCAGCATTTT. It yields the protein CASSTPRTGPRDGPQHF.

The rearrangement uses TRBV5-1 and TRBJ2-2; TRBD2 matches 10 bases. V lost 0 bases and J lost 5; bases outside the gene matches: 1. From germline, CDR1 is SGHRS and CDR2 YFSETQ. There are 15 residues in the CDR3. In DNA form, the CDR3 reads TGCGCCAGCAGCTTGGTACTAGCGGGGACCGGGGAGCTGTTTTTT. It yields the protein CASSLVLAGTGELFF.

This clone was seen only a few times. The V gene is TRBV6-1, the J gene TRBJ1-5; D might be TRBD1 (5 bases). The V and J ends lost 1 base and 7 bases respectively, with 11 bases between them. Germline-derived CDR1 and CDR2 are MNHNS and SASEGT. The CDR3 is made up of 14 amino acids. The CDR3 region has the DNA TGTGCCAGCAGTGAAGGCACGGGGGGGCAGCCCCAGCATTTT. Its protein product is CASSEGTGGQPQHF.

The genes are TRBV4-2 and TRBJ1-3, with 9 bases that match TRBD1. Trimming cost V 0 bases and J 4 bases; bases outside gene matches: 7. The CDR3 totals 17 residues. Germline V CDR1 and CDR2: LGHNA, YNFKEQ. For the CDR3, the DNA is TGTGCCAGCAGCCAAGACTTGGGACAGGGCTTAGGAAACACCATATATTTT. Translating it yields CASSQDLGQGLGNTIYF.

This clone showed up just a few times. The V gene is TRBV3-1 (or the pseudogene TRBV3-2), the J gene TRBJ1-2; D perhaps matches TRBD1 (5 bases). Trimming removed 10 bases from V and 5 bases from J, with 11 bases in between. In germline, CDR1 is LGHDT, CDR2 YNNKEL (reference sequence). There are 11 residues in the CDR3. This chain's CDR3 is CATRARYGYTF. As DNA, the CDR3 is TGTGCCACCAGGGCCAGGTATGGCTACACCTTC.